Listed below are T cell receptor beta chains from one sample, sequenced in a study of CD8 T cells in Susac syndrome. TCRdb recomputed calls from the immunoSEQ multiplex PCR reads with MiXCR, one row per CDR3 protein. The sample lists under 200,000 distinct CDR3 sequences, 90% to 96% occurring once. The sequenced material came from CD4+ T cells from PBMCs. These receptors were obtained from a human donor with Susac syndrome. CDR3s include the opening cysteine and the closing phenylalanine or tryptophan. The D gene is left open where the match is weak. Size is omitted from some rows. Given values are once, few, many or a class for expanded clones.

- TRBD2 TRBJ2-3 TRBV9 CASSVGTSGATDTQYF TGTGCCAGCAGCGTAGGGACTAGCGGGGCCACAGATACGCAGTATTTT
- - TRBJ1-1 TRBV4-1 CASSQDHGKSEAFF TGCGCCAGCAGCCAAGATCACGGAAAATCTGAAGCTTTCTTT
- TRBD1 TRBJ1-6 TRBV7-3 CASSLGATGTNSPLHF TGTGCCAGCAGCTTGGGCGCGACAGGGACAAATTCACCCCTCCACTTT
- TRBD1 TRBJ2-5 TRBV10-3 CAIRGQEETQYF TGTGCCATCAGGGGACAGGAAGAGACCCAGTACTTC
- - TRBJ2-3 TRBV29-1 CSVAGTDTQYF TGCAGCGTTGCCGGGACAGATACGCAGTATTTT
- TRBD2 TRBJ2-7 TRBV20-1 CSARASGGSEQYF TGCAGTGCTAGAGCTAGCGGGGGGAGTGAGCAGTACTTC
- TRBD2 TRBJ2-3 TRBV30 CAWSATSGGQKVTDTQYF TGTGCCTGGAGTGCGACTAGCGGGGGGCAAAAAGTCACAGATACGCAGTATTTT
- TRBD2 TRBJ2-3 TRBV20-1 CSAPGLAYRTDTQYF TGCAGTGCTCCGGGACTAGCGTACCGCACAGATACGCAGTATTTT
- TRBD1 TRBJ1-1 TRBV30 CAWTRGTVGTEAFF TGTGCCTGGACCAGAGGGACAGTCGGGACTGAAGCTTTCTTT
once - TRBJ1-6 TRBV5-6 CASSPRLINSPLHF TGTGCCAGCAGCCCCCGACTGATAAATTCACCCCTCCACTTT
- TRBD1 TRBJ1-2 TRBV20-1 CSARKTGGDYGYTF TGCAGTGCTAGAAAGACAGGGGGCGACTATGGCTACACCTTC
- - TRBJ2-3 TRBV7-6 CASSLRPRVSDTQYF TGTGCCAGCAGCCTACGGCCGAGGGTATCAGATACGCAGTATTTT
- TRBD1 TRBJ2-7 TRBV14 CASSQGQGPLYEQYF TGTGCCAGCAGCCAAGGACAGGGACCCCTCTACGAGCAGTACTTC
- TRBD1 TRBJ2-7 TRBV2 CASSEGQGANLQYF TGTGCCAGCAGTGAAGGGCAGGGGGCGAACCTCCAGTACTTC
- TRBD2 TRBJ2-5 TRBV24-1 CATSDRSGGGGETQYF TGTGCCACCAGTGACCGTAGCGGGGGAGGTGGGGAGACCCAGTACTTC
- - TRBJ2-1 TRBV6-5 CASSRGRASEQFF TGTGCCAGCAGCCGCGGCAGGGCCAGTGAGCAGTTCTTC
- TRBD2 TRBJ2-5 TRBV10-2 CAAGDGGRSGETQYF TGCGCCGCGGGGGACGGGGGTCGATCCGGGGAGACCCAGTACTTC
- - TRBJ2-3 TRBV7-8 CASSFPIPTDTQYF TGTGCCAGCAGCTTTCCCATCCCCACAGATACGCAGTATTTT
once - TRBJ2-2 TRBV2 CASRRTGPSGELFF TGTGCCAGCAGAAGAACAGGCCCAAGCGGGGAGCTGTTTTTT
- - TRBJ1-2 TRBV20-1 CSASKQLNLLYGYTF TGCAGTGCTAGCAAACAGCTCAACCTCCTCTATGGCTACACCTTC
- TRBD1 TRBJ1-6 TRBV7-9 CASSLASTGEGSPLHF TGTGCCAGCAGCTTAGCATCGACAGGGGAGGGATCACCCCTCCACTTT
- TRBD1 TRBJ2-7 TRBV6-1 CASTIRQGTASGYEQYF TGTGCCAGCACTATCCGACAGGGTACAGCCTCGGGCTACGAGCAGTACTTC
- TRBD2 TRBJ2-3 TRBV7-2 CASSLAASGGIDTQYF TGTGCCAGCAGCTTAGCGGCTAGCGGGGGTATAGATACGCAGTATTTT
- - TRBJ2-7 TRBV25-1 CASTEGAGIAGEQYF TGTGCCAGCACAGAAGGGGCGGGGATCGCGGGGGAGCAGTACTTC
- - TRBJ1-6 TRBV4-3 CASSQVTFWGERDSPLHF TGCGCCAGCAGCCAAGTAACTTTTTGGGGGGAGAGGGATTCACCCCTCCACTTT
- - TRBJ1-1 TRBV7-9 CASSFAGANTEAFF TGTGCCAGCAGCTTCGCAGGGGCGAACACTGAAGCTTTCTTT
- TRBD1 TRBJ2-3 TRBV30 CAWSVSWDRGADTQYF TGTGCCTGGTCGGTTTCTTGGGACAGGGGGGCAGATACGCAGTATTTT
once - TRBJ1-6 TRBV2 CASSVTENSPLHF TGTGCCAGCAGTGTGACGGAAAATTCACCCCTCCACTTT
- - TRBJ1-3 TRBV28 CASSFGLSGNTIYF TGTGCCAGCAGTTTTGGGTTGTCCGGAAACACCATATATTTT
- TRBD2 TRBJ2-5 TRBV3-1 CASSPSAGPLSGAQYF TGTGCCAGCAGCCCCTCAGCGGGGCCCCTCTCGGGGGCCCAGTACTTC
- - TRBJ2-3 TRBV20-1 CSARDSSTDTQYF TGCAGTGCTCGGGACTCATCCACAGATACGCAGTATTTT
- TRBD2 TRBJ2-3 TRBV28 CASSPLSGEPTQYF TGTGCCAGCAGCCCTCTGAGCGGGGAGCCTACGCAGTATTTT
- TRBD1 TRBJ2-5 TRBV10-3 CAIGTEETQYF TGTGCCATAGGGACAGAAGAGACCCAGTACTTC
few TRBD1 TRBJ2-3 TRBV7-3 CASSVQGQVTDTQYF TGTGCCAGCAGCGTCCAGGGACAGGTCACAGATACGCAGTATTTT
- TRBD2 TRBJ2-3 TRBV7-2 CASSPKGGGGDTQYF TGTGCCAGCTCCCCAAAGGGCGGGGGTGGCGATACGCAGTATTTT
once TRBD1 TRBJ2-7 TRBV4-1 CASSQEWGQNYEQYF TGCGCCAGCAGCCAAGAATGGGGACAGAACTACGAGCAGTACTTC
- TRBD2 TRBJ2-1 TRBV7-2 CASRLTGTSAYNEQFF TGTGCCAGCAGACTCACCGGGACTAGCGCCTACAATGAGCAGTTCTTC
once - TRBJ2-7 TRBV9 CASSVEGTYEQYF TGTGCCAGCAGCGTAGAAGGTACCTACGAGCAGTACTTC
- - TRBJ1-1 TRBV11-2 CASGSRENTEAFF TGTGCCAGCGGGTCCAGGGAGAACACTGAAGCTTTCTTT
- - TRBJ2-1 TRBV20-1 CSARMLPSSYNEQFF TGCAGTGCTAGAATGCTCCCAAGCTCCTACAATGAGCAGTTCTTC
- - TRBJ2-5 TRBV7-9 CASSPGIEETQYF TGTGCCAGCAGCCCGGGGATCGAAGAGACCCAGTACTTC
- - TRBJ2-2 TRBV29-1 CSVEQGSNTGELFF TGCAGCGTTGAACAGGGGTCGAACACCGGGGAGCTGTTTTTT
- - TRBJ2-7 TRBV30 CACRRLDLYEQYF TGTGCCTGCCGACGACTAGATCTCTACGAGCAGTACTTC
- TRBD1 TRBJ1-6 TRBV19 CASSRPGQGDSTLHF TGTGCCAGTAGCCGCCCGGGACAGGGCGATTCGACCCTCCACTTT